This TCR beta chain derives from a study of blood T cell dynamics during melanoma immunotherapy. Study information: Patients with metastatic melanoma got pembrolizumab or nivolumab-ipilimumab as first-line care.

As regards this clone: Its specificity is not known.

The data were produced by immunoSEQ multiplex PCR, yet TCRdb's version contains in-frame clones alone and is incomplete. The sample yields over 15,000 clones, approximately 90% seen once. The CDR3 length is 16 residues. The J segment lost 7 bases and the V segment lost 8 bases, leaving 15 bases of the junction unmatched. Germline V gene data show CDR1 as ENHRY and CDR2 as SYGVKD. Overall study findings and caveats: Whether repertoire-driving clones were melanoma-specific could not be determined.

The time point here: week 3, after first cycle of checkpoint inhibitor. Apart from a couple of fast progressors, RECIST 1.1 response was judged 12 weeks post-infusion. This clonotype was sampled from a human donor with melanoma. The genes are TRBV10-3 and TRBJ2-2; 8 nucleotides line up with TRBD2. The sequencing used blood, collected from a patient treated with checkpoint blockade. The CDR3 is CAIGRSGRRIIGELFF. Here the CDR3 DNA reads TGTGCCATCGGAAGAAGCGGGAGAAGGATCATCGGGGAGCTGTTTTTT.